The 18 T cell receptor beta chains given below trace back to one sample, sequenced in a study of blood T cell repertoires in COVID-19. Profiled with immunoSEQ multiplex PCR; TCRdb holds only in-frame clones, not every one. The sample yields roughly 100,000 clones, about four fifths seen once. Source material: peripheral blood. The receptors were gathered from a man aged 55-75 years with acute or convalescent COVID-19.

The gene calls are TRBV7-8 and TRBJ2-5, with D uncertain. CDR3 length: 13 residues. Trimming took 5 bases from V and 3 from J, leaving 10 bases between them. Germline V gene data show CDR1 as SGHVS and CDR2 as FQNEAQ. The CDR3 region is CASSRSDKETQYF. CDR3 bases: TGTGCCAGCAGCAGATCAGATAAAGAGACCCAGTACTTC.

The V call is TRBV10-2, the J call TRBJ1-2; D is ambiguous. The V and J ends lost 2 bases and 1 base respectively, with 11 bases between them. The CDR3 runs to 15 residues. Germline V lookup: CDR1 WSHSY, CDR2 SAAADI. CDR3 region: CASSEVQILNYGYTF. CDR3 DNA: TGCGCCAGCAGTGAGGTTCAGATCCTTAACTATGGCTACACCTTC.

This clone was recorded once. The DNA of the CDR3 is TGTGCCACCAGCAGAGAGAGACAGGGGGCCGCTTTCTTT. Translation: CATSRERQGAAFF. The rearrangement uses TRBV15 and TRBJ1-1; 10 bases are a match to TRBD1. With 0 bases clipped from V and 11 bases from J, the junction kept 3 bases outside the gene matches. Looked up from germline, CDR1 is LNHNV and CDR2 is YYDKDF (reference sequence). The CDR3 totals 13 residues.

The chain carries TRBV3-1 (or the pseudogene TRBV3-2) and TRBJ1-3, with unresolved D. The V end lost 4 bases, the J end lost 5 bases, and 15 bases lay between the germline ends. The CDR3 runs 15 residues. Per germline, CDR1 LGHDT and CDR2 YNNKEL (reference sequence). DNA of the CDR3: TGTGCCAGCAGCCCTCCCGGAGATCTGAGAAACACCATATATTTT. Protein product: CASSPPGDLRNTIYF.

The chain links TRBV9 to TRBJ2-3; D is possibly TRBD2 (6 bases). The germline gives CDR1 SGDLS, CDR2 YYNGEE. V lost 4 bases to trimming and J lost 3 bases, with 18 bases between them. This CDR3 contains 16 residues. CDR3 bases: TGTGCCAGCAGCTCCCATCAAAGGGGAGGAACAGATACGCAGTATTTT. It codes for CASSSHQRGGTDTQYF.

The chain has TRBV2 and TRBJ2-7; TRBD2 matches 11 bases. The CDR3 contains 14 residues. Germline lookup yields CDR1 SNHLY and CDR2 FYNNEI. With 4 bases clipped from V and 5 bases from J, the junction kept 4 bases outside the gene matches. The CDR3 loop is CASSVLAGGHEQYF. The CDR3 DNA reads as TGTGCCAGCAGTGTTTTAGCGGGAGGGCACGAGCAGTACTTC.

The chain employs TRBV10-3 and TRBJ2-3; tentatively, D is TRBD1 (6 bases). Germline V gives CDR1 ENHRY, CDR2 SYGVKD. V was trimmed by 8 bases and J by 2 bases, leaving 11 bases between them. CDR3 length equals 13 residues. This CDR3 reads CAIRDTSTDTQYF. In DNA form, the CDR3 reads TGTGCCATCCGGGACACTTCCACAGATACGCAGTATTTT.

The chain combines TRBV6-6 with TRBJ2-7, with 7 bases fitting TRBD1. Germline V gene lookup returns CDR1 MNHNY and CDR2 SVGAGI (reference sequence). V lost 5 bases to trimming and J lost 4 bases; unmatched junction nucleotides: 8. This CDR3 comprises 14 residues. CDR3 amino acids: CASSAPGQLYEQYV. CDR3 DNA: TGTGCCAGCAGTGCTCCGGGACAGCTTTACGAGCAGTACGTC.

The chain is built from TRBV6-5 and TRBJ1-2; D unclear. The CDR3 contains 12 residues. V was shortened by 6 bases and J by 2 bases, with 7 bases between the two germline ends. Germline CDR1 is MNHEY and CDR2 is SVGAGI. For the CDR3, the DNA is TGTGCCAGCAGCCCCCTGAACTATGGCTACACCTTC. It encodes CASSPLNYGYTF.

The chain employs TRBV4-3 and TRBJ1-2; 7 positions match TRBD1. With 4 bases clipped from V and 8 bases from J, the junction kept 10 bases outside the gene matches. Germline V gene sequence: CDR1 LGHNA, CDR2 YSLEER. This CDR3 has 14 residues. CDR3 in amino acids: CASSRDRVDGGYTF. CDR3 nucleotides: TGCGCCAGCAGCCGCGACAGGGTAGATGGGGGCTACACCTTC.

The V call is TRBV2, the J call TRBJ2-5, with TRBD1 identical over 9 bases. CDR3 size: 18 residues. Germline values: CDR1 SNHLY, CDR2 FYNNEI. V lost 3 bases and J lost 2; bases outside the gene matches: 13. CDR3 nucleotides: TGTGCCAGCAGTGAGGGATTAACTGGACAGGGGCCACAAGAGACCCAGTACTTC. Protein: CASSEGLTGQGPQETQYF.

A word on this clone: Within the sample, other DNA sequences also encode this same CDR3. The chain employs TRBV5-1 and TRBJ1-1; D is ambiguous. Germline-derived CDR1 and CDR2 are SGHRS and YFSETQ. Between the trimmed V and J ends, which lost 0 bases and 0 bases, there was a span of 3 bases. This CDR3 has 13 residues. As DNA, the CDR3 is TGCGCCAGCAGCTTGGCTGTGAACACTGAAGCTTTCTTT. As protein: CASSLAVNTEAFF.

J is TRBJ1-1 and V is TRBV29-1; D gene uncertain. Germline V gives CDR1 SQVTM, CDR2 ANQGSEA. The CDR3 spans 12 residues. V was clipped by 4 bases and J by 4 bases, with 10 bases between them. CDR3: CSVGKGGTEAFF. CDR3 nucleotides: TGCAGCGTTGGGAAAGGAGGCACTGAAGCTTTCTTT.

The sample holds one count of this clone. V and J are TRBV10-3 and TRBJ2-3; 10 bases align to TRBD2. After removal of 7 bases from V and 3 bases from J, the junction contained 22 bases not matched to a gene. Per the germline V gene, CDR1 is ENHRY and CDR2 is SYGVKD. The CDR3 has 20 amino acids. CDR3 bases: TGTGCCATCACCCCCTATGCGGGGGGAAAAGCGGGAGGGTTGACAGATACGCAGTATTTT. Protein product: CAITPYAGGKAGGLTDTQYF.

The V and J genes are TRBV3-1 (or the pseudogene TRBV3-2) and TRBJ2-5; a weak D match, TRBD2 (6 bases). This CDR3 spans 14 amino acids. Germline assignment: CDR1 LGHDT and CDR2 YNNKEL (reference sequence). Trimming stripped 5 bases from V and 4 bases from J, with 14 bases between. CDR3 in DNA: TGTGCCAGCAGCGAACCCGGGAGTCGAGAGACCCAGTACTTC. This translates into CASSEPGSRETQYF.

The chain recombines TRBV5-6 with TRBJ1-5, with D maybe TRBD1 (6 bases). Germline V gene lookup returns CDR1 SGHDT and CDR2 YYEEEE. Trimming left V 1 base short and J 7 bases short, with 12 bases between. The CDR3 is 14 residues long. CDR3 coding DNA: TGTGCCAGCAGCTTGCGAGGGGGAAGCCAGCCCCAGCATTTT. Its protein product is CASSLRGGSQPQHF.

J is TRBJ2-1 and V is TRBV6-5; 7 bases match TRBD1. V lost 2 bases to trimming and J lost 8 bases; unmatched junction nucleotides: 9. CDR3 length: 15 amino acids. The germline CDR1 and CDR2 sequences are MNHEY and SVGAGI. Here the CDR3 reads CASSYVQGWSYEQFF. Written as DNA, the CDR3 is TGTGCCAGCAGTTACGTACAGGGGTGGTCCTATGAGCAGTTCTTC.

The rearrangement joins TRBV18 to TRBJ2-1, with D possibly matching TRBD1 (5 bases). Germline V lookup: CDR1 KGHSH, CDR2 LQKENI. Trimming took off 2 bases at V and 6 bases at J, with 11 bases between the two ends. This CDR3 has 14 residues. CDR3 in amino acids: CASSPAGYANEQFF. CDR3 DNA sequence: TGTGCCAGCTCACCAGCAGGGTACGCCAATGAGCAGTTCTTC.